These 26 T cell receptor beta chains were all obtained from the same sample, sequenced in a study of human T cells and chemical hapten exposure (dated by TCRdb to the early 2020s). The time point tag for this specimen amounts to: healthy volunteer bleed at 6 weeks. Total RNA was extracted from unfractionated whole blood collected in Tempus Blood RNA tubes. The library came from RACE. For sequencing, a NextSeq 500 was employed. TCRdb cleaned the public reads at Q25 with fastp, built clones with MiXCR and kept in-frame beta chains. Under each unique CDR3 protein, matching rows form one entry showing the most common genes and DNA. Across this sample there are approximately 81,000 distinct CDR3 sequences, with approximately 8% seen only once. The ten largest clones add up to about 1.4% of the sample. The sample taken for sequencing was whole blood. The receptors originated from a male donor in good health. Some clones in this sample may be carry-over from other donors' samples.

For this clonotype: This may arise from a read error, as a much more abundant clone is one base away. This chain connects TRBV7-2 to TRBJ1-6; no definite D call. The CDR3 loop spans 12 amino acids. CDR1 is SGHTA and CDR2 is FQGNSA in the germline V gene. Trimming cost V 5 bases and J 7 bases, with 6 bases left between them. CDR3 in DNA: TGTGCCAGCAGCACTATGAATTCACCCCTCCACTTT. Protein: CASSTMNSPLHF.

J is TRBJ1-4 and V is TRBV19, with TRBD1 matching 7 bases. The ends lost 6 bases at V and 5 bases at J; junction bases unmatched: 3. The germline gives CDR1 LNHDA, CDR2 SQIVND (reference sequence). The CDR3 extends over 13 amino acids. DNA of the CDR3: TGTGCCAGTAGGATACAGGGGAATGAAAAACTGTTTTTT. The encoded protein is CASRIQGNEKLFF.

This clonotype was found a few times. V is TRBV18 and J is TRBJ2-4; D is unclear. This CDR3 region has 15 residues. The V gene lost 2 bases and the J gene lost 1 base, with 9 bases spanning the gap. Looked up from germline, CDR1 is KGHSH and CDR2 is LQKENI. Written as DNA, the CDR3 is TGTGCCAGCTCACCAAAAGGATTTGCCAAAAACATTCAGTACTTC. Encoded protein: CASSPKGFAKNIQYF.

This clonotype was found a few times. The chain uses TRBV14 and TRBJ2-1; the match to TRBD2 covers 10 bases. Germline V gene lookup returns CDR1 SGHDN and CDR2 FVKESK. V trimming: 4 bases; J trimming: 3 bases; junction bases outside the gene matches: 3. The CDR3 spans 15 residues. CDR3 sequence (DNA): TGTGCCAGCAGCCTTCGGACTAGCGGCTACAATGAGCAGTTCTTC. This gives the protein CASSLRTSGYNEQFF.

This clonotype has a count of ten or more. The J gene is TRBJ2-3, the V gene TRBV7-9; no firm D call. Germline values: CDR1 SEHNR, CDR2 FQNEAQ (reference sequence). This CDR3 contains 12 residues. V lost 3 bases to trimming and J lost 5 bases, with 6 bases between them. CDR3 bases: TGTGCCAGCAGCTTGGCCCGAGATACGCAGTATTTT. This gives the protein CASSLARDTQYF. Drawing the rest from reference TRBV7-9 and TRBJ2-3, the complete variable domain is DTGVSQNPRHKITKRGQNVTFRCDPISEHNRLYWYRQTLGQGPEFLTYFQNEAQLEKSRLLSDRFSAERPKGSFSTLEIQRTEQGDSAMYLCASSLARDTQYFGPGTRLTVL.

The chain joins TRBV20-1 to TRBJ1-1; no reliable D call. This CDR3 is built from 14 residues. The germline V and J ends were trimmed by 0 bases and 1 base, with 9 bases remaining between them. CDR1 and CDR2 from the germline V gene are DFQATT and SNEGSKA (reference sequence). The CDR3 spells CSARDHRQNTEAFF. DNA of the CDR3: TGCAGTGCTAGAGATCATAGGCAGAACACTGAAGCTTTCTTT.

The genes are TRBV2 and TRBJ2-5; unclear D gene. This CDR3 is built from 16 residues. CDR1 is SNHLY and CDR2 is FYNNEI in the germline V gene. With 1 base removed from V and 1 base from J, the gap between germline ends came to 13 bases. The CDR3 region has the DNA TGTGCCAGCAGTGAAGGTGTAGGCCCGGCCCAAGAGACCCAGTACTTC. This codes for CASSEGVGPAQETQYF.

The chain uses TRBV6-5 and TRBJ1-2, with D perhaps TRBD1 (5 bases). Germline V gene sequence: CDR1 MNHEY, CDR2 SVGAGI. The length of the CDR3 is 15 residues. Trimming cost V 0 bases and J 2 bases, with 10 bases left between them. As DNA, the CDR3 is TGTGCCAGCAGTTACTCCCCACAGGAAAACTATGGCTACACCTTC. Translated: CASSYSPQENYGYTF.

This clonotype was seen at least ten times. The rearrangement links TRBV19 to TRBJ1-5; 7 nucleotides align to TRBD1. In germline, CDR1 is LNHDA, CDR2 SQIVND (reference sequence). The V segment lost 4 bases and the J segment 3 bases; nucleotides outside the gene matches: 12. This CDR3 has 17 amino acids. This CDR3 reads CASSKGGGGLVNQPQHF. CDR3 coding DNA: TGTGCCAGTAGTAAGGGAGGAGGGGGCCTCGTCAATCAGCCCCAGCATTTT.

The chain joins TRBV6-1 to TRBJ2-7; 8 bases match TRBD1. The length of the CDR3 is 14 residues. Germline V lookup: CDR1 MNHNS, CDR2 SASEGT. Trimming cost V 7 bases and J 4 bases; bases outside gene matches: 9. This chain's CDR3 is CASNRAGTGYEQYF. CDR3 nucleotide sequence: TGTGCCAGCAATCGAGCCGGGACAGGTTACGAGCAGTACTTC.

The J gene is TRBJ2-1, the V gene TRBV2, with 9 bases that match TRBD2. This CDR3 region has 14 residues. V shed 3 bases, J shed 8 bases, and the junction held 5 bases outside the gene matches. The germline CDR1 and CDR2 sequences are SNHLY and FYNNEI. DNA for the CDR3: TGTGCCAGCAGTGAGCGGGAGGGCCTCTATGAGCAGTTCTTC. Translation: CASSEREGLYEQFF.

This sequence joins TRBV4-1 and TRBJ2-3; D ambiguous. The V end was cut by 2 bases, the J end by 9 bases, with 9 bases between. Germline V gene lookup returns CDR1 MGHRA and CDR2 YSYEKL. CDR3 size: 12 residues. The CDR3: CASSQQKGTQYF. The CDR3 nucleotides are TGCGCCAGCAGCCAACAGAAGGGCACGCAGTATTTT.

This rearrangement joins TRBV25-1 to TRBJ1-4; D perhaps matches TRBD1 (5 bases). The CDR3 covers 13 residues. The V end lost 11 bases, the J end lost 7 bases, and 17 bases lay between the germline ends. Per the germline V gene, CDR1 is MGHDK and CDR2 is SYGVNS. The CDR3 loop is CACLGQGTEKLFF. CDR3 DNA sequence: TGTGCCTGCTTGGGCCAGGGAACTGAAAAACTGTTTTTT.

By its share, this clonotype is medium-sized (0.01 to 0.1%). The CDR3 coding sequence is TGTGCCAGCAGTTACGACAGCTCTGGGGCCAACGTCCTGACTTTC. This gives the protein CASSYDSSGANVLTF. J is TRBJ2-6 and V is TRBV6-4, with D tentatively TRBD1 (5 bases). Trimming took off 5 bases at V and 0 bases at J, with 8 bases between the two ends. The CDR3 extends over 15 amino acids. Germline loops: CDR1 MRHNA, CDR2 SNTAGT.

The J gene is TRBJ2-5, the V gene TRBV12-3 or TRBV12-4; D may be TRBD2 (6 bases). V was cut by 0 bases and J by 5 bases, with 7 bases left in between. This CDR3 comprises 13 residues. This CDR3 is CASSLARGETQYF. DNA of the CDR3: TGTGCCAGCAGTTTAGCCCGGGGGGAGACCCAGTACTTC.

This clonotype was picked up a small number of times. The rearrangement links TRBV29-1 to TRBJ2-7; 12 bases are a match to TRBD1. The CDR3 is 17 amino acids. The trim removed 1 base at V and 2 bases at J, leaving 9 bases unmatched. Looked up from germline, CDR1 is SQVTM and CDR2 is ANQGSEA. CDR3: CSVEGDRGRLGAYEQYF. The CDR3 region has the DNA TGCAGCGTTGAAGGGGACAGGGGGCGTCTGGGAGCCTACGAGCAGTACTTC.

This clonotype was picked up a small number of times. In DNA form, the CDR3 reads TGCGCCAGCAGCCAGGTTGATTCACCCCTCCACTTT. Translated, it gives CASSQVDSPLHF. The V call is TRBV4-3, the J call TRBJ1-6; D is unclear. From germline, CDR1 is LGHNA and CDR2 YSLEER. V was cut by 3 bases and J by 8 bases, with 5 bases left in between. The CDR3 totals 12 residues.

The rearrangement joins TRBV12-3 or TRBV12-4 to TRBJ2-3; TRBD2 is a possible D gene (6 bases). V was pared by 6 bases and J by 6 bases, with 16 bases between. The CDR3 length is 14 residues. CDR3 sequence reads: CASSLGTSFDTQYF. The CDR3 region has the DNA TGTGCCAGCAGCTTGGGAACTAGCTTCGATACGCAGTATTTT.

Regarding this clonotype: A much larger clone differs from this one at a single base, so this may be a read error. The rearrangement uses TRBV5-1 and TRBJ2-3; D is tentatively TRBD1 or TRBD2 (5 bases each). Per the germline V gene, CDR1 is SGHRS and CDR2 is YFSETQ. Deletions cut 5 bases from V and 2 bases from J, with 18 bases between. CDR3 size: 16 residues. This CDR3 is CASSPGLRSDTDTQYF. In nucleotides, the CDR3 is TGCGCCAGCAGTCCGGGGCTCAGGTCGGACACAGATACGCAGTATTTT.

V and J are TRBV12-3 or TRBV12-4 and TRBJ1-6, with no clear D. CDR3 length: 12 amino acids. V was clipped by 5 bases and J by 8 bases, with 7 bases between them. For the CDR3, the DNA is TGTGCCAGCAGTCGTGTTGATTCACCCCTCCACTTT. Its protein product is CASSRVDSPLHF.

The gene calls are TRBV7-6 and TRBJ1-6, with TRBD1 as a possible D gene (5 bases). This CDR3 spans 14 amino acids. Germline V gene sequence: CDR1 SGHVS, CDR2 FNYEAQ. The V end was cut by 4 bases, the J end by 4 bases, with 8 bases between. For the CDR3, the DNA is TGTGCCAGCAGCTCCGGGACTTATAATTCACCCCTCCACTTT. This gives the protein CASSSGTYNSPLHF.

Only a few counts were recorded for this clonotype. The rearrangement joins TRBV12-3 or TRBV12-4 to TRBJ1-3; D is undetermined. V shed 1 base and J shed 0 bases, with 7 bases lying between them. This CDR3 is 15 amino acids long. The chain's CDR3 is CASSLEGLSGNTIYF. CDR3 DNA: TGTGCCAGCAGTTTAGAGGGCCTCTCTGGAAACACCATATATTTT.

On this clonotype itself: This may be a read error, as it is one base from a much larger clone. The chain is built from TRBV14 and TRBJ2-7; D not resolved. The germline gives CDR1 SGHDN, CDR2 FVKESK. Trimming shortened V by 1 base and J by 1 base, and 8 bases separated the two germline ends. CDR3 size: 14 residues. CDR3 DNA: TGTGCCAGCAGCCAAGTGTACAGTTCCTACGAGCAGTACTTC. Its translation is CASSQVYSSYEQYF.

A few counts support this clonotype. This chain links TRBV6-5 with TRBJ2-3, with 7 bases identical to TRBD2. CDR1 MNHEY and CDR2 SVGAGI come from the germline V gene. V lost 6 bases to trimming and J lost 4 bases; unmatched junction nucleotides: 10. The CDR3 has 15 amino acids. The CDR3 reads CASRIQGGAADTQYF. The CDR3 DNA reads TGTGCCAGCAGGATCCAGGGAGGGGCCGCAGATACGCAGTATTTT.

This rearrangement joins TRBV12-3 or TRBV12-4 to TRBJ2-1, with TRBD1 matching over 7 bases. This CDR3 is 14 amino acids long. V dropped 1 base and J dropped 14; count of bases not matched to a gene: 11. The CDR3 bases are TGTGCCAGCAGTTTAGGTGCAGGTGCGACAGGGAAGTTCTTC. This codes for CASSLGAGATGKFF.

The gene calls are TRBV20-1 and TRBJ2-2; no reliable D call. Trimming removed 0 bases from V and 6 bases from J, with 8 bases in between. CDR3 size: 13 residues. The germline CDR1 and CDR2 sequences are DFQATT and SNEGSKA (reference sequence). This CDR3 is CSARDRDAGELFF. The CDR3 DNA reads as TGCAGTGCTAGAGATAGGGATGCCGGGGAGCTGTTTTTT.